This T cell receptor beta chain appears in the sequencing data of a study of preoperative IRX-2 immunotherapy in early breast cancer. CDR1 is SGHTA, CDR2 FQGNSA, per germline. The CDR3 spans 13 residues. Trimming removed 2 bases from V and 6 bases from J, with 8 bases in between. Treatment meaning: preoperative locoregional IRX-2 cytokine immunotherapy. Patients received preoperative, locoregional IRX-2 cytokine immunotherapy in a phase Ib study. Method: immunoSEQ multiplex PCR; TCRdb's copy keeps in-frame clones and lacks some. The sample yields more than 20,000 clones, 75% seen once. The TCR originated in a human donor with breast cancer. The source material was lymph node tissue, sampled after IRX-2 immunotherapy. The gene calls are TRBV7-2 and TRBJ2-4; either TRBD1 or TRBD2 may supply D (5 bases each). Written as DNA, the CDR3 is TGTGCCAGCAGCTTAAAGAGGGGAAACATTCAGTACTTC. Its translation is CASSLKRGNIQYF.